Described below is a single T cell receptor beta chain sequence and its context. Its antigen is unidentified. The data were taken from a study of beta chain features in type 1 diabetes. The wider study: Cell yields, gender and age were comparable in patients and healthy donors. Whole-study results and caveats: Naive, central memory and Treg TCRB repertoires appeared more alike in patients than in healthy donors. The study found moderately but significantly shorter TCRB CDR3s in all four CD4+ subsets of Type 1 diabetes patients.

CDR1 is SQVTM and CDR2 is ANQGSEA in the germline V gene. This CDR3 has 15 amino acids. V trimming: 6 bases; J trimming: 0 bases; junction bases outside the gene matches: 6. The isolated RNA, all of it, was reverse transcribed, so expressed TCRB transcripts were what got sequenced. Profiling relied on immunoSEQ multiplex PCR, and the TCRdb table lists in-frame clones only, not all of them. The sample has over 150,000 clones, 6.5% to 10% seen once. The sequence derives from a woman between 18 and 29 years old with type 1 diabetes. V and J are TRBV29-1 and TRBJ2-7; TRBD2 agrees at 12 bases. What was sequenced was central memory CD4+ T cells from blood. The chain's CDR3 is CSVTGLAGLSYEQYF. In nucleotides, the CDR3 is TGCAGCGTAACGGGACTAGCGGGCCTCTCCTACGAGCAGTACTTC.